Detailed here is one TCR beta chain. These data come from a study of blood T cell repertoires in COVID-19. About the research overall: COVID-19 samples collected from the United States, Italy and Spain covered acute and convalescent phases. From T cells, B-cell-depleted T cells, or PBMCs came the material, which was cDNA or gDNA.

Recruited during active infection, patients (from Seattle) were subsequently followed longitudinally. Trimming pared 2 bases from V and 3 bases from J, leaving 16 bases between. The germline gives CDR1 GTSNPN, CDR2 SVGIG (reference sequence). CDR3 length: 15 amino acids. Some clones are missing from TCRdb's copy, which holds only in-frame ones; the method was immunoSEQ multiplex PCR. The table records hundreds of thousands of clones, roughly 90% of them present only once. The source of this sequence is a woman between 65 and 79 years old with COVID-19, enrolled during active disease. The sequencing sample was made of peripheral blood. The chain combines TRBV30 with TRBJ1-2; D possibly corresponds to TRBD1 (6 bases). CDR3 residues: CAWSLGGRRDYGYTF. CDR3 DNA: TGTGCCTGGAGTCTTGGGGGCCGCCGGGACTATGGCTACACCTTC.